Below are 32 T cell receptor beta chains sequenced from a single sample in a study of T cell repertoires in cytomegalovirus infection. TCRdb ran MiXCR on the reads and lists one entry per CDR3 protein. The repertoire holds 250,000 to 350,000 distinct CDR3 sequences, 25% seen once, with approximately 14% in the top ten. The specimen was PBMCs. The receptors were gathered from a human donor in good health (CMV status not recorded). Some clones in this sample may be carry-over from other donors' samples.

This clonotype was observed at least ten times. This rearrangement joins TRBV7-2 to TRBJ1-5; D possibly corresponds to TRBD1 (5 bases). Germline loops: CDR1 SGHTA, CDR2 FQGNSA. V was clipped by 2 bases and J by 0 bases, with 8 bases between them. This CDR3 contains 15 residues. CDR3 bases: TGTGCCAGCAGCTTACAGGGACCTAGCAATCAGCCCCAGCATTTT. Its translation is CASSLQGPSNQPQHF.

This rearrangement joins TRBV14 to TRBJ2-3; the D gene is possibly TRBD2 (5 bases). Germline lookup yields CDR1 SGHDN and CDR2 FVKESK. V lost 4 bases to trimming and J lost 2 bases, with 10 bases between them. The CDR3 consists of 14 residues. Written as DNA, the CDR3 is TGTGCCAGCAGCCCAGCGGCTTTCACAGATACGCAGTATTTT. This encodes CASSPAAFTDTQYF. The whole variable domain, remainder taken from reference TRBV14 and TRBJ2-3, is EAGVTQFPSHSVIEKGQTVTLRCDPISGHDNLYWYRRVMGKEIKFLLHFVKESKQDESGMPNNRFLAERTGGTYSTLKVQPAELEDSGVYFCASSPAAFTDTQYFGPGTRLTVL.

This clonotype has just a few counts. The CDR3 DNA reads as TGTGCCAGCAGTCCCCAAGGACTAGCGGGGGACGGAGATACGCAGTATTTT. Translation gives CASSPQGLAGDGDTQYF. The chain recombines TRBV6-1 with TRBJ2-3, with 13 bases aligning to TRBD2. The germline CDR1 and CDR2 sequences are MNHNS and SASEGT. V was clipped by 5 bases and J by 5 bases; unmatched bases: 10. The CDR3 contains 17 residues.

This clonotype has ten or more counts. Written as DNA, the CDR3 is TGTGCCAGCAGCTCACCGGGACCCCGTCCGCTATACAATGAGCAGTTCTTC. This codes for CASSSPGPRPLYNEQFF. The V call is TRBV11-1, the J call TRBJ2-1, with D perhaps TRBD1 or TRBD2 (5 bases each). Trimming shortened V by 4 bases and J by 4 bases, and 20 bases separated the two germline ends. The CDR3 totals 17 residues. Germline CDR1 reads SGHAT; CDR2 reads FQDESV (reference sequence).

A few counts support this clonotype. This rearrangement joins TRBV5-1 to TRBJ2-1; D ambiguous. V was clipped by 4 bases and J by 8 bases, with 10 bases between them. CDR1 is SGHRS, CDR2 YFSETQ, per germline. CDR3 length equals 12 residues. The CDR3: CASSPPAHEQFF. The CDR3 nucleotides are TGCGCCAGCAGCCCCCCGGCCCATGAGCAGTTCTTC. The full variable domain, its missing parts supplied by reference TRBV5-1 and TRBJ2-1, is KAGVTQTPRYLIKTRGQQVTLSCSPISGHRSVSWYQQTPGQGLQFLFEYFSETQRNKGNFPGRFSGRQFSNSRSEMNVSTLELGDSALYLCASSPPAHEQFFGPGTRLTVL.

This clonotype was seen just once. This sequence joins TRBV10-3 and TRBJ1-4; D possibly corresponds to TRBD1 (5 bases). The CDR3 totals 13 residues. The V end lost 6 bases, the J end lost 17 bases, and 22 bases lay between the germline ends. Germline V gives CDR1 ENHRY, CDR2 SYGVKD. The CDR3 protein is CAIRRDLNENPFF. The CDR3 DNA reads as TGTGCCATCAGGAGGGACCTAAATGAAAACCCTTTTTTT.

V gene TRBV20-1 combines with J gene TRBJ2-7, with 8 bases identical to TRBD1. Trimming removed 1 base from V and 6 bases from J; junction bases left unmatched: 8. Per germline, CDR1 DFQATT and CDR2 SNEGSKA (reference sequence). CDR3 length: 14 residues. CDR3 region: CSARGTGKVSEQYF. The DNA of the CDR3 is TGCAGTGCTAGAGGGACAGGGAAGGTGAGCGAGCAGTACTTC.

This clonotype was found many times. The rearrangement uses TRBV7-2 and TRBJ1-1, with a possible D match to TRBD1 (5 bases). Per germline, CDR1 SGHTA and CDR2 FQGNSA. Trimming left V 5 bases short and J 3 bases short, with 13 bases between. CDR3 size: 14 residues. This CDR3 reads CASSRQQWDTEAFF. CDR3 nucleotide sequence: TGTGCCAGCAGCCGACAGCAATGGGACACTGAAGCTTTCTTT.

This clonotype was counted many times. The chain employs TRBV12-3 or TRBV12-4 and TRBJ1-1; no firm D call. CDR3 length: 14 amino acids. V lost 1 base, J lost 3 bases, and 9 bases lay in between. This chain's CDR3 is CASSLGLWDTEAFF. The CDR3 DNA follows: TGTGCCAGCAGTTTAGGGCTTTGGGACACTGAAGCTTTCTTT.

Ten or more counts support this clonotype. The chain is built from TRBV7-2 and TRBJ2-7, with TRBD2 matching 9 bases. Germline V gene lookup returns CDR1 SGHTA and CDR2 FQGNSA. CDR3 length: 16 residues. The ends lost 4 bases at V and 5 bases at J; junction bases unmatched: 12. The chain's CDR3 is CASSSLWAGGPHEQYF. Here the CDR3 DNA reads TGTGCCAGCAGCTCTTTGTGGGCGGGAGGGCCACACGAGCAGTACTTC.

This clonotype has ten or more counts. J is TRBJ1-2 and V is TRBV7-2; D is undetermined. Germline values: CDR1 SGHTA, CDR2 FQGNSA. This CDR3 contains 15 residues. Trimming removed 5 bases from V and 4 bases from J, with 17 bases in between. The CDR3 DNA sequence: TGTGCCAGCAGCACACGTCCCCGGCCCGGCTATGGCTACACCTTC. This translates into CASSTRPRPGYGYTF.

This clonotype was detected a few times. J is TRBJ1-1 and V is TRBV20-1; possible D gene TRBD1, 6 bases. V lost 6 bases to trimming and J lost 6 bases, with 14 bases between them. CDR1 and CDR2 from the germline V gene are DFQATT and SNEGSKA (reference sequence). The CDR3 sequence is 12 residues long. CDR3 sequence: CSAKKGVPEAFF. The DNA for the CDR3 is TGCAGTGCCAAGAAGGGGGTACCTGAAGCTTTCTTT.

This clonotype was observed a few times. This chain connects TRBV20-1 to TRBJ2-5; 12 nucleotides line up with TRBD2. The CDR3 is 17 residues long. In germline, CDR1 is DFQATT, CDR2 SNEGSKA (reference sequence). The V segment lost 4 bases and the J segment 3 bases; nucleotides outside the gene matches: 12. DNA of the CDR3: TGCAGTGCTAACCCCTGGACCAGACTAGCGGGAGAAGAGACCCAGTACTTC. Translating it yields CSANPWTRLAGEETQYF.

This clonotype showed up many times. The DNA of the CDR3 is TGTGCCAGCCGGGGACGGCCGAGCTCCTACAATGAGCAGTTCTTC. It translates to CASRGRPSSYNEQFF. J is TRBJ2-1 and V is TRBV6-1; either TRBD1 or TRBD2 may fit D (5 bases each). Per the germline V gene, CDR1 is MNHNS and CDR2 is SASEGT. This CDR3 comprises 15 residues. Trimming left V 8 bases short and J 0 bases short, with 14 bases between.

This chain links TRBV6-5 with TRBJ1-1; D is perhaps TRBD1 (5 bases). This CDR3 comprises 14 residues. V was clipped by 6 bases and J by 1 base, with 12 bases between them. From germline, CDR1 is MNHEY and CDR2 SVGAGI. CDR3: CASRGVGRNTEAFF. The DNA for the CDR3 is TGTGCCAGCAGGGGGGTAGGGAGGAACACTGAAGCTTTCTTT.

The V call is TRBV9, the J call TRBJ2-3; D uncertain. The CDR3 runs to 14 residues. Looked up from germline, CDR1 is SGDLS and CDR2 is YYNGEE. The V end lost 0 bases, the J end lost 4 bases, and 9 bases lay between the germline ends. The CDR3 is CASSVDQVADTQYF. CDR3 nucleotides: TGTGCCAGCAGCGTAGATCAGGTGGCAGATACGCAGTATTTT.

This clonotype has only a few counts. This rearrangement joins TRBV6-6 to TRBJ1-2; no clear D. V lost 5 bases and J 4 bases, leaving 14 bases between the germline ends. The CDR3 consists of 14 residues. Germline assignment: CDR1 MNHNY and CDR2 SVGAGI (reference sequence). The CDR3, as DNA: TGTGCCAGCAGTACCGACGCCAGCACCTATGGCTACACCTTC. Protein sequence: CASSTDASTYGYTF.

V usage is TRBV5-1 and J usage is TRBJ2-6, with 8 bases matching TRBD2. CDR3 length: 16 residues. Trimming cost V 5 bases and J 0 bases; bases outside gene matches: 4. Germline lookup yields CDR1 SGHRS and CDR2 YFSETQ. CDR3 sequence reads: CASRLAVNSGANVLTF. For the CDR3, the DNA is TGCGCCAGCAGACTAGCGGTAAACTCTGGGGCCAACGTCCTGACTTTC.

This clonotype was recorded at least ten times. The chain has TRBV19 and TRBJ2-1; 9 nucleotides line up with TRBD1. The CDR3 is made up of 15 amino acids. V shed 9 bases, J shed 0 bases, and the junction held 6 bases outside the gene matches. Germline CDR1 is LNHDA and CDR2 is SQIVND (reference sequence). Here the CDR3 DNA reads TGTGCCAGCAGCCCGGACAGGGGCTCCTACAATGAGCAGTTCTTC. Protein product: CASSPDRGSYNEQFF.

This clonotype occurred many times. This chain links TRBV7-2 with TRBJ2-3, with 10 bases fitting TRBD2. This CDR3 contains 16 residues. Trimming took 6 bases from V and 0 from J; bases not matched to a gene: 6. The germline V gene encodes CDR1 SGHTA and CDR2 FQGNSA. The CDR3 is CASSPTSGLSTDTQYF. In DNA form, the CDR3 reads TGTGCCAGCAGTCCGACTAGCGGGCTCAGCACAGATACGCAGTATTTT.

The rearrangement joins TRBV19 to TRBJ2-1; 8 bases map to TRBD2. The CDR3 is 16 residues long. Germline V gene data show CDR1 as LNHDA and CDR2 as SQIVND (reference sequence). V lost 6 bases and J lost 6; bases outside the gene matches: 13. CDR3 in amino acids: CASRRSGSGDRNEQFF. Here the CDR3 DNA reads TGTGCCAGTAGGAGAAGCGGGAGCGGGGACCGCAATGAGCAGTTCTTC.

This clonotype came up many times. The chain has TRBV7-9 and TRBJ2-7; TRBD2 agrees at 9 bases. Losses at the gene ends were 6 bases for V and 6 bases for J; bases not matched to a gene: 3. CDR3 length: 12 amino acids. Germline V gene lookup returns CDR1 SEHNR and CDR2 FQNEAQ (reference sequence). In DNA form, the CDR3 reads TGTGCCAGCAGAAAGGGACTAGCCGAGCAGTACTTC. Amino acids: CASRKGLAEQYF.

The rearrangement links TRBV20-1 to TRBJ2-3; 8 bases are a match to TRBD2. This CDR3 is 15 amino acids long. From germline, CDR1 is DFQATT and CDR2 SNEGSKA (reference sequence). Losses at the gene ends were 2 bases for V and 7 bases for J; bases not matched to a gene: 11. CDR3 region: CSARPTGGAWNTQYF. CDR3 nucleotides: TGCAGTGCTAGACCGACCGGGGGGGCATGGAATACGCAGTATTTT.

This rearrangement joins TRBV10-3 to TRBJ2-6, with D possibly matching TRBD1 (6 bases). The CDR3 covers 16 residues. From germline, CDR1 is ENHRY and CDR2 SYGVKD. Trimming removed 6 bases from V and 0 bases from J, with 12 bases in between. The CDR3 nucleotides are TGTGCCATCAGGGGTGGACAGCTCTCTGGGGCCAACGTCCTGACTTTC. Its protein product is CAIRGGQLSGANVLTF.

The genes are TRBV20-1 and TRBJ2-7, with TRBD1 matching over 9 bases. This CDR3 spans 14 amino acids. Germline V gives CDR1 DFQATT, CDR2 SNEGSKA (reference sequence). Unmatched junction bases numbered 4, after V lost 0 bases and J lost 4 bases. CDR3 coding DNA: TGCAGTGCTAGAGACCGGGACAGGGTATACGAGCAGTACTTC. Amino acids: CSARDRDRVYEQYF.

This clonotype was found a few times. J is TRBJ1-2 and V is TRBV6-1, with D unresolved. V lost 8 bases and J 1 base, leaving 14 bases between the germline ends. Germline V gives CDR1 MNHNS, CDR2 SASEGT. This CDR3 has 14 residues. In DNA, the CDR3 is TGTGCCAGCGCCCCACCGTCGATTAACTATGGCTACACCTTC. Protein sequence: CASAPPSINYGYTF.

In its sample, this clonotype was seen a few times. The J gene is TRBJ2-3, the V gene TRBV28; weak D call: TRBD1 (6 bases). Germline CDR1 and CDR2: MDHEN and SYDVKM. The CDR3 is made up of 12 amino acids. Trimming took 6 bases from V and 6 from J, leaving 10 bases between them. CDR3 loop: CASSITGDTQYF. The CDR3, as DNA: TGTGCCAGCAGCATTACAGGGGATACGCAGTATTTT.

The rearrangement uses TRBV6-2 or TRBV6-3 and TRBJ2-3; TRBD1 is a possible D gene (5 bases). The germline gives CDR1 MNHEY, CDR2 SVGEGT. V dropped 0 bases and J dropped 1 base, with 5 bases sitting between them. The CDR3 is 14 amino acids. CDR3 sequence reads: CASSYSGRTDTQYF. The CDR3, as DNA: TGTGCCAGCAGTTACTCGGGGCGCACAGATACGCAGTATTTT.

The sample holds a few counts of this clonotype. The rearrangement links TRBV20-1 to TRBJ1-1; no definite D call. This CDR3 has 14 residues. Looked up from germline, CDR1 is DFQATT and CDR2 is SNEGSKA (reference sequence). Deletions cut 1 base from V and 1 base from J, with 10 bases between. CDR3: CSARGAQRNTEAFF. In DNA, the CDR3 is TGCAGTGCTAGAGGAGCACAGAGGAACACTGAAGCTTTCTTT.

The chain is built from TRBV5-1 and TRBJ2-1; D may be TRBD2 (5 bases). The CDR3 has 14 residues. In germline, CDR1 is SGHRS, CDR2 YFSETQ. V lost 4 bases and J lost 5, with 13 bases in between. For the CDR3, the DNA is TGCGCCAGCAGCGTGACCCGGGAAAACAATGAGCAGTTCTTC. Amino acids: CASSVTRENNEQFF.

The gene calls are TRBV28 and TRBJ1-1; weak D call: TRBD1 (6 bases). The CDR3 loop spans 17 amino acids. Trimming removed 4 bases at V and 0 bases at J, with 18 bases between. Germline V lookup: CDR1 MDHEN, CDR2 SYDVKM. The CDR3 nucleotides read TGTGCCAGCAGTTCTGCAGGTGGACAGTCCATGAACACTGAAGCTTTCTTT. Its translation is CASSSAGGQSMNTEAFF.

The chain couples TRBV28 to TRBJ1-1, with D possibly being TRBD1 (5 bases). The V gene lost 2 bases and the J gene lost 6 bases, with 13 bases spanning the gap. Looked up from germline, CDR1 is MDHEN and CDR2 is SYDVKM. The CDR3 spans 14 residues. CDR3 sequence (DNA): TGTGCCAGCAGTTTAATTTCGGGGGTCTCTGAAGCTTTCTTT. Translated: CASSLISGVSEAFF.